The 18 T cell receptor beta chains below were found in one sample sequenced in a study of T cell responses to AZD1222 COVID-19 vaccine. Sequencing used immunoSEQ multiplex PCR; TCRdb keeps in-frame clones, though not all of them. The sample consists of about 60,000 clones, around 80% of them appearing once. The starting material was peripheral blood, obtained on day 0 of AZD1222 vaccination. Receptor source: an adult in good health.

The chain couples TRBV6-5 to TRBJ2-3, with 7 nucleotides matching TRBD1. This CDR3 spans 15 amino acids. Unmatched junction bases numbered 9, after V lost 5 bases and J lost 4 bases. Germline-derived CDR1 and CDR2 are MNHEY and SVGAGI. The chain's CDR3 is CASSPSTGTADTQYF. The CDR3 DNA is TGTGCCAGCAGTCCGTCGACAGGGACGGCAGATACGCAGTATTTT.

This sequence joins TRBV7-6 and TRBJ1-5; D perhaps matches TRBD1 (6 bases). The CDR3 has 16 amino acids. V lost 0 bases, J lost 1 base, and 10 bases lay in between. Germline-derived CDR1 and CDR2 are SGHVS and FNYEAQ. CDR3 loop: CASSLAAGESNQPQHF. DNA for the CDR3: TGTGCCAGCAGCTTAGCGGCAGGGGAGAGCAATCAGCCCCAGCATTTT.

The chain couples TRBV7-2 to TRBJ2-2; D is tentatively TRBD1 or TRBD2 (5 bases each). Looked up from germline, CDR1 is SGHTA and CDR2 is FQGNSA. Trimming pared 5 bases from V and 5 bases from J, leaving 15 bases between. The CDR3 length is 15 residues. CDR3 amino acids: CASSRPGLRTGELFF. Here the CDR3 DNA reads TGTGCCAGCAGCCGGCCGGGGCTGAGGACCGGGGAGCTGTTTTTT.

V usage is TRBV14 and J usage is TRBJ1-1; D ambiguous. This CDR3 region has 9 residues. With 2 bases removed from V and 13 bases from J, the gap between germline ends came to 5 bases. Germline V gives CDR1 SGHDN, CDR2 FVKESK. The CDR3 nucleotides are TGTGCCAGCAGCCAAACGAGTTTCTTT. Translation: CASSQTSFF.

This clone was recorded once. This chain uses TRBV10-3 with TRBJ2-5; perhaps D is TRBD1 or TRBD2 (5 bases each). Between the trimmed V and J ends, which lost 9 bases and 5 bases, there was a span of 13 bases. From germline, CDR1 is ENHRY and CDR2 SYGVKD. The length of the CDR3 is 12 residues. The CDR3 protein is CAIKGREETQYF. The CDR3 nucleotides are TGTGCCATTAAAGGCAGGGAGGAGACCCAGTACTTC.

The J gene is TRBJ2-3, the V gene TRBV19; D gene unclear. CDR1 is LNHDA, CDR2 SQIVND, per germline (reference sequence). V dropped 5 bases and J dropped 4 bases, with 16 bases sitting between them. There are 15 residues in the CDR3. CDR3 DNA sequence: TGTGCCAGTAGTTTTGAGAGGAGACACGCAGATACGCAGTATTTT. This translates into CASSFERRHADTQYF. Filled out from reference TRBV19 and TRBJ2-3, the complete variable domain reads DGGITQSPKYLFRKEGQNVTLSCEQNLNHDAMYWYRQDPGQGLRLIYYSQIVNDFQKGDIAEGYSVSREKKESFPLTVTSAQKNPTAFYLCASSFERRHADTQYFGPGTRLTVL.

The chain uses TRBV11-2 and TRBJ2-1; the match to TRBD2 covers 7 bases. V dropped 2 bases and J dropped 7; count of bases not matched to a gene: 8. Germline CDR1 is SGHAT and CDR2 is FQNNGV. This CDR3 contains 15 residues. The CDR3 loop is CASSLLRGRGNEQFF. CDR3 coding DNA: TGTGCCAGCAGCTTATTACGCGGGAGAGGGAATGAGCAGTTCTTC.

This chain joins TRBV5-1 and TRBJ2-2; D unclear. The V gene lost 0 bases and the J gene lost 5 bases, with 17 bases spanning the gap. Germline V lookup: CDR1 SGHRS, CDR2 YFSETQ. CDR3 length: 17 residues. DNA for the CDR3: TGCGCCAGCAGCTTGGGTGGCTCATCAGTAGGGACCGGGGAGCTGTTTTTT. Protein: CASSLGGSSVGTGELFF.

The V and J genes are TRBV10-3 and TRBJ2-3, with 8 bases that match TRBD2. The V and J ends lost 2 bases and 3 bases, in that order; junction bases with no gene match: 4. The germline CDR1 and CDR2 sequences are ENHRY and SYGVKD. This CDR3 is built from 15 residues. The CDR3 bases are TGTGCCATCAGTGAGCCGACTAGCGCAACAGATACGCAGTATTTT. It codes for CAISEPTSATDTQYF.

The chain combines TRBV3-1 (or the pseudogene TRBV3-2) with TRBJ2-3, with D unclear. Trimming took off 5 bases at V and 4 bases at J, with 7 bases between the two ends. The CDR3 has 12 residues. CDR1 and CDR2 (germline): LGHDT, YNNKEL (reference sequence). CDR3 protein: CASSFGSDTQYF. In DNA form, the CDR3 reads TGTGCCAGCAGCTTTGGATCAGATACGCAGTATTTT.

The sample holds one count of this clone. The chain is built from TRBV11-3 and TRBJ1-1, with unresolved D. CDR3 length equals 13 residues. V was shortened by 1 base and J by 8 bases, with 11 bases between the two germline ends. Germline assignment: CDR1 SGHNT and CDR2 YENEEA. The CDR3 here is CASSLGPAQEAFF. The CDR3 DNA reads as TGTGCCAGCAGCTTAGGTCCAGCCCAGGAAGCTTTCTTT. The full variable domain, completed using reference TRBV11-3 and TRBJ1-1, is EAGVVQSPRYKIIEKKQPVAFWCNPISGHNTLYWYLQNLGQGPELLIRYENEEAVDDSQLPKDRFSAERLKGVDSTLKIQPAELGDSAVYLCASSLGPAQEAFFGQGTRLTVV.

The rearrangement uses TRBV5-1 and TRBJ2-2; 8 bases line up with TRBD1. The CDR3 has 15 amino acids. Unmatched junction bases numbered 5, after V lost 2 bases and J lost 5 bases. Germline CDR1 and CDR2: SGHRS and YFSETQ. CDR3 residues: CASSFDRGGTGELFF. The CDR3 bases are TGCGCCAGCAGCTTTGACAGGGGAGGAACCGGGGAGCTGTTTTTT.

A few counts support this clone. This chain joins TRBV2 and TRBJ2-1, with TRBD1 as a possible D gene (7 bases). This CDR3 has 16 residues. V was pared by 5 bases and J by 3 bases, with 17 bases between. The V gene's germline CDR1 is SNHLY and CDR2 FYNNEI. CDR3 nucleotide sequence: TGTGCCAGCAGTCCTTGGTCAGGGGGGATCTACAATGAGCAGTTCTTC. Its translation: CASSPWSGGIYNEQFF. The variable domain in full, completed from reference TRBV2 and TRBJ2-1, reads EPEVTQTPSHQVTQMGQEVILRCVPISNHLYFYWYRQILGQKVEFLVSFYNNEISEKSEIFDDQFSVERPDGSNFTLKIRSTKLEDSAMYFCASSPWSGGIYNEQFFGPGTRLTVL.

CDR3 amino acids: CASRPPGGSSYEQYF. CDR3 nucleotide sequence: TGTGCCAGCAGACCTCCTGGGGGCTCTTCCTACGAGCAGTACTTC. The chain combines TRBV7-2 with TRBJ2-7, with a weak D call TRBD1 (6 bases). V lost 6 bases, J lost 1 base, and 16 bases lay in between. The CDR3 is 15 amino acids. Germline loops: CDR1 SGHTA, CDR2 FQGNSA.

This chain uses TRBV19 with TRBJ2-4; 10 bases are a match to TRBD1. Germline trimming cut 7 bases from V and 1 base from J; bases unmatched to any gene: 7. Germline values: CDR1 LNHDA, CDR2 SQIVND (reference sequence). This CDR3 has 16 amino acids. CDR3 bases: TGTGCCAGTACCGGTCCGGGACAGGGGGCCAAAAACATTCAGTACTTC. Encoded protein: CASTGPGQGAKNIQYF.

In nucleotides, the CDR3 is TGTGCCAGCAGTTTAAGGTATTCACCCCTCCACTTT. Translation gives CASSLRYSPLHF. V usage is TRBV28 and J usage is TRBJ1-6; no clear D. V was clipped by 2 bases and J by 8 bases, with 4 bases between them. Germline V lookup: CDR1 MDHEN, CDR2 SYDVKM. The CDR3 consists of 12 residues.

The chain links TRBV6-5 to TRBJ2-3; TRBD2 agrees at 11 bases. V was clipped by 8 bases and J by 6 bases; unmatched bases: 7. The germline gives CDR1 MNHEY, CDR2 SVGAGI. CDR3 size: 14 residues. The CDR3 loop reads CASQRLAGSDTQYF. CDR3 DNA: TGTGCCAGCCAAAGACTAGCGGGAAGCGATACGCAGTATTTT.

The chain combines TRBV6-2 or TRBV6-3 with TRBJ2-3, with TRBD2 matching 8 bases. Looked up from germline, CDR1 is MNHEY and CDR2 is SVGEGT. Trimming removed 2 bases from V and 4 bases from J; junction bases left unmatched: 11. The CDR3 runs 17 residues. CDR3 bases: TGTGCCAGCAGTTACACGGGAGCGGGAGCTATAGCAGATACGCAGTATTTT. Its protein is CASSYTGAGAIADTQYF.